The 7 T cell receptor beta chains reported below all come from one sample, sequenced in a study of cytomegalovirus exposure and HLA in healthy donors (dated by TCRdb to the late 2010s). The library was built by means of the immunoSEQ multiplex PCR assay. For the multiplex PCR, a mixture combining 60 forward primers for TCR Vbeta segments and 13 reverse primers for TCR Jbeta segments was used. Imported from immuneACCESS, the table was reduced by TCRdb to in-frame sequences with V and J called. These copies leave out some clones; in studies compared against another copy, an unresolved V gene accounts for under half, and the cause of the remainder is not known. The sample table contains about 120,000 clones; only one count was recorded for 77% of them. The top ten constitute 3.7% of the sample. The specimen was PBMCs. These receptor sequences come from a human donor in good health.

This chain links TRBV28 with TRBJ1-1; D perhaps matches TRBD1 (5 bases). This CDR3 contains 13 residues. V was trimmed by 6 bases and J by 6 bases, leaving 14 bases between them. Germline CDR1 MDHEN, CDR2 SYDVKM. CDR3 sequence reads: CASSPGGDAEAFF. The CDR3 DNA is TGTGCCAGCAGCCCGGGGGGTGACGCTGAAGCTTTCTTT.

This clone turned up a few times. The chain uses TRBV11-2 and TRBJ2-4; 9 nucleotides align to TRBD1. The J segment lost 7 bases and the V segment lost 6 bases, leaving 7 bases of the junction unmatched. The CDR3 totals 14 residues. Germline assignment: CDR1 SGHAT and CDR2 FQNNGV. CDR3 amino acids: CASRDTGGLNIQYF. The CDR3 DNA sequence: TGTGCCAGCAGGGATACAGGGGGCCTGAACATTCAGTACTTC.

The chain joins TRBV2 to TRBJ1-4, with unresolved D. V was pared by 8 bases and J by 2 bases, with 12 bases between. The germline CDR1 and CDR2 sequences are SNHLY and FYNNEI. The CDR3 covers 14 residues. CDR3 DNA: TGTGCCAGCGCCCGAGGTCTTACTAATGAAAAACTGTTTTTT. Translating it yields CASARGLTNEKLFF. Full variable domain (outside the CDR3, taken from reference TRBV2 and TRBJ1-4): EPEVTQTPSHQVTQMGQEVILRCVPISNHLYFYWYRQILGQKVEFLVSFYNNEISEKSEIFDDQFSVERPDGSNFTLKIRSTKLEDSAMYFCASARGLTNEKLFFGSGTQLSVL.

The DNA of the CDR3 is TGTGCCAGCAGCTTGTCTTCAGAAATACACTACGAGCAGTACTTC. Its protein is CASSLSSEIHYEQYF. The chain has TRBV5-5 and TRBJ2-7; D is uncertain. Trimming took off 1 base at V and 3 bases at J, with 14 bases between the two ends. The CDR3 sequence is 15 residues long. Germline CDR1 SGHKS, CDR2 YYEKEE (reference sequence).

The genes are TRBV4-1 and TRBJ2-2; the D is unclear. The ends were cut back, 4 bases at V and 1 base at J, with 10 bases in the middle. The CDR3 has 15 residues. Germline V gene data show CDR1 as MGHRA and CDR2 as YSYEKL. The CDR3 DNA reads as TGCGCCAGCAGCCCACAAGTACAGAACACCGGGGAGCTGTTTTTT. Its protein product is CASSPQVQNTGELFF.

This chain links TRBV6-1 with TRBJ1-5; D is unresolved. Per the germline V gene, CDR1 is MNHNS and CDR2 is SASEGT. This CDR3 spans 12 amino acids. Trimming left V 3 bases short and J 7 bases short, with 7 bases between. CDR3 residues: CASSDGGQPQHF. Written as DNA, the CDR3 is TGTGCCAGCAGTGACGGAGGACAGCCCCAGCATTTT.

V is TRBV4-2 and J is TRBJ2-1, with 9 bases identical to TRBD2. The CDR3 is 16 residues long. The V gene end was trimmed by 1 base and the J gene end by 8 bases; junction bases not matched to a gene: 9. Per germline, CDR1 LGHNA and CDR2 YNFKEQ. The CDR3 reads CASSQALAGTKDEQFF. The CDR3 DNA is TGTGCCAGCAGCCAAGCTCTAGCGGGAACTAAGGATGAGCAGTTCTTC.